Listed below are T cell receptor beta chains from one sample, sequenced in a study of regulatory T cells in long-lasting Graves disease. TCRdb called the multiplex PCR reads again in MiXCR, with one record for every CDR3 protein. The profile shows about 560,000 distinct CDR3 sequences, around 16% of them singletons. The same sample was also studied in work on T cells in Graves' hyperthyroidism and ophthalmopathy.

The sample was peripheral blood mononuclear cells (PBMCs), taken at new diagnosis, from a patient treated with antithyroid drugs. The source of these receptors is a man between 18 and 29 years old with Graves disease. Both conserved end residues are part of each CDR3. The order of the fields is clone size, V gene, D gene, J gene, CDR3 DNA, CDR3 protein. The D gene is left open where the match is weak. Where a row states a size, it is once, few, many or the class of an expanded clone; other rows omit it.

clone_size: few; v_call: TRBV7-2; d_call: NA; j_call: TRBJ2-3; cdr3_nt: TGTGCCAGCAGCCGCCGGATAACTAGCACAGATACGCAGTATTTT; cdr3_aa: CASSRRITSTDTQYF
clone_size: NA; v_call: TRBV11-2; d_call: NA; j_call: TRBJ2-7; cdr3_nt: TGTGCCAGCAGCTTAGAGCCCATTTCCTACGAGCAGTACTTC; cdr3_aa: CASSLEPISYEQYF
clone_size: many; v_call: TRBV3-1; d_call: NA; j_call: TRBJ1-1; cdr3_nt: TGTGCCAGCAGTCAAGGGCGTGGGACTGAAGCTTTCTTT; cdr3_aa: CASSQGRGTEAFF
clone_size: NA; v_call: TRBV27; d_call: TRBD2; j_call: TRBJ2-5; cdr3_nt: TGTGCCAACAGTTTATCGGCGGGAGGAGGGGAGACCCAGTACTTC; cdr3_aa: CANSLSAGGGETQYF
clone_size: NA; v_call: TRBV7-6; d_call: TRBD1; j_call: TRBJ2-7; cdr3_nt: TGTGCCAGCAGCTTAGAACAGGGGAACGAGCAGTACTTC; cdr3_aa: CASSLEQGNEQYF
clone_size: many; v_call: TRBV9; d_call: NA; j_call: TRBJ1-4; cdr3_nt: TGTGCCAGCAGCCCGGGGGCAGGGATGGTTGAAAAACTGTTTTTT; cdr3_aa: CASSPGAGMVEKLFF
clone_size: NA; v_call: TRBV20-1; d_call: NA; j_call: TRBJ1-5; cdr3_nt: TGCAGTGCTCAGGACCGGGGCCCGGGGAATCAGCCCCAGCATTTT; cdr3_aa: CSAQDRGPGNQPQHF
clone_size: few; v_call: TRBV6-1; d_call: TRBD1; j_call: TRBJ1-4; cdr3_nt: TGTGCCAGCAGACCCACAGGGGTAGCTAATGAAAAACTGTTTTTT; cdr3_aa: CASRPTGVANEKLFF
clone_size: many; v_call: TRBV27; d_call: NA; j_call: TRBJ2-3; cdr3_nt: TGTGCCAGCAGTTTGGCCTTCACAGATACGCAGTATTTT; cdr3_aa: CASSLAFTDTQYF
clone_size: few; v_call: TRBV30; d_call: TRBD1; j_call: TRBJ1-2; cdr3_nt: TGTGCCTGGACAGGGGGCCCATATGGCTACACCTTC; cdr3_aa: CAWTGGPYGYTF
clone_size: many; v_call: TRBV11-2; d_call: NA; j_call: TRBJ2-1; cdr3_nt: TGTGCCAGCAGCTTAGATCTGGGGGGAAGCAATGAGCAGTTCTTC; cdr3_aa: CASSLDLGGSNEQFF
clone_size: many; v_call: TRBV12-3/TRBV12-4; d_call: NA; j_call: TRBJ2-3; cdr3_nt: NA; cdr3_aa: CASRFGPGGGLDTQYF
clone_size: NA; v_call: TRBV20-1; d_call: NA; j_call: TRBJ2-1; cdr3_nt: TGCAGTGCTGGGTCTAGCTGGAGCTCCTACAATGAGCAGTTCTTC; cdr3_aa: CSAGSSWSSYNEQFF
clone_size: few; v_call: TRBV6-1; d_call: NA; j_call: TRBJ2-4; cdr3_nt: TGTGCCAGCTCTCCCGGGTGGGGGACCAAAAACATTCAGTACTTC; cdr3_aa: CASSPGWGTKNIQYF
clone_size: many; v_call: TRBV7-3; d_call: TRBD2; j_call: TRBJ2-7; cdr3_nt: TGTGCCAGCAGCGAACTTATGGGACTAGCCGAAACCTACGAGCAGTACTTC; cdr3_aa: CASSELMGLAETYEQYF
clone_size: few; v_call: TRBV5-1; d_call: NA; j_call: TRBJ2-1; cdr3_nt: TGCGCCAGCAGCGATGTTTATGAATTAACCTACAATGAGCAGTTCTTC; cdr3_aa: CASSDVYELTYNEQFF
clone_size: many; v_call: TRBV20-1; d_call: TRBD2; j_call: TRBJ2-3; cdr3_nt: TGCAGTGGCGAAACCGCTAGCGGGACTACAGATACGCAGTATTTT; cdr3_aa: CSGETASGTTDTQYF
clone_size: NA; v_call: TRBV7-3; d_call: NA; j_call: TRBJ1-1; cdr3_nt: TGTGCCAGCAGCGGGGATGGTCACCGGACTGAAGCTTTCTTT; cdr3_aa: CASSGDGHRTEAFF
clone_size: few; v_call: TRBV12-3/TRBV12-4; d_call: NA; j_call: TRBJ2-7; cdr3_nt: TGTGCCAGCAGAAAGGACAGGCCGGGAGCCGAGCAGTACTTC; cdr3_aa: CASRKDRPGAEQYF
clone_size: few; v_call: TRBV10-2; d_call: TRBD2; j_call: TRBJ2-1; cdr3_nt: TGCGCCAGCAGTCCCCTTAGACTAGCGGGAGCCTCCTACAATGAGCAGTTCTTC; cdr3_aa: CASSPLRLAGASYNEQFF
clone_size: NA; v_call: TRBV6-2/TRBV6-3; d_call: NA; j_call: TRBJ2-1; cdr3_nt: TGTGCCAGCAGTGAACGGAGCTGGGTAGTTGATGAGCAGTTCTTC; cdr3_aa: CASSERSWVVDEQFF
clone_size: many; v_call: TRBV18; d_call: TRBD1; j_call: TRBJ2-7; cdr3_nt: TGTGCCAGCTCGCCCGGGACAGGGCCTTACGAGCAGTACTTC; cdr3_aa: CASSPGTGPYEQYF
clone_size: many; v_call: TRBV29-1; d_call: NA; j_call: TRBJ2-1; cdr3_nt: TGCAGCGTTGCGTGGGGGCTTTCCTACAATGAGCAGTTCTTC; cdr3_aa: CSVAWGLSYNEQFF
clone_size: few; v_call: TRBV5-1; d_call: TRBD2; j_call: TRBJ2-1; cdr3_nt: TGCGCCAGCAGCCAGCGGGAGATCCCCTACAATGAGCAGTTCTTC; cdr3_aa: CASSQREIPYNEQFF
clone_size: few; v_call: TRBV7-9; d_call: NA; j_call: TRBJ2-4; cdr3_nt: TGTGCCAGCAGCTTAGTTAGGAAAACGACTCCCATAGCCAAAAACATTCAGTACTTC; cdr3_aa: CASSLVRKTTPIAKNIQYF
clone_size: few; v_call: TRBV7-3; d_call: TRBD1; j_call: TRBJ1-6; cdr3_nt: TGTGCCAGCAGCCAAGGACAGGGGGGGGATTCACCCCTCCACTTT; cdr3_aa: CASSQGQGGDSPLHF
clone_size: many; v_call: TRBV13; d_call: TRBD2; j_call: TRBJ2-1; cdr3_nt: TGTGCCAGCAGTGCCGGACTAGCGAGGGGGAATGAGCAGTTCTTC; cdr3_aa: CASSAGLARGNEQFF
clone_size: NA; v_call: TRBV11-2; d_call: NA; j_call: TRBJ2-7; cdr3_nt: TGTGCCAGCAGCGGCACCATAAAGGGGACCTACGAGCAGTACTTC; cdr3_aa: CASSGTIKGTYEQYF
clone_size: many; v_call: TRBV12-5; d_call: TRBD2; j_call: TRBJ2-5; cdr3_nt: TGTGCTAGTGGTTTGGGGCTAGCGGGAGTCGGAGAGACCCAGTACTTC; cdr3_aa: CASGLGLAGVGETQYF
clone_size: few; v_call: TRBV2; d_call: TRBD1; j_call: TRBJ1-1; cdr3_nt: TGTGCCAGCAGTGAGAAGGGGGCCCCTATGAACACTGAAGCTTTCTTT; cdr3_aa: CASSEKGAPMNTEAFF
clone_size: many; v_call: TRBV20-1; d_call: TRBD2; j_call: TRBJ2-7; cdr3_nt: TGCAGTGCTAGGGGGGAGGTAGCGGGGTCCTCCCCAGTTCCATGGGGAGAGCAGTACTTC; cdr3_aa: CSARGEVAGSSPVPWGEQYF
clone_size: many; v_call: TRBV7-9; d_call: TRBD1; j_call: TRBJ2-5; cdr3_nt: TGTGCCAGCAGCGTAGTAGGGGGCCGAGAGACCCAGTACTTC; cdr3_aa: CASSVVGGRETQYF
clone_size: NA; v_call: TRBV5-1; d_call: TRBD2; j_call: TRBJ2-3; cdr3_nt: TGCGCCAGCAGCTTGGCCGGACTAGCGGGAGGTCCAGGCACAGATACGCAGTATTTT; cdr3_aa: CASSLAGLAGGPGTDTQYF
clone_size: few; v_call: TRBV20-1; d_call: NA; j_call: TRBJ2-5; cdr3_nt: TGCAGTGCGGGGGACGTGGTCCGCGTAACGTACCAAGAGACCCAGTACTTC; cdr3_aa: CSAGDVVRVTYQETQYF
clone_size: few; v_call: TRBV19; d_call: NA; j_call: TRBJ2-7; cdr3_nt: TGTGCCAGTAGTAAGGAGGGGGCCTACGAGCAGTACTTC; cdr3_aa: CASSKEGAYEQYF
clone_size: many; v_call: TRBV12-3/TRBV12-4; d_call: TRBD2; j_call: TRBJ2-7; cdr3_nt: TGTGCCAGCAGCCTAGCGGCCGGAACAGGCGAGCAGTACTTC; cdr3_aa: CASSLAAGTGEQYF
clone_size: NA; v_call: TRBV19; d_call: TRBD2; j_call: TRBJ2-1; cdr3_nt: TGTGCCAGTAGTATAACAGCGGGAGGACGCAATGAGCAGTTCTTC; cdr3_aa: CASSITAGGRNEQFF
clone_size: few; v_call: TRBV24-1; d_call: NA; j_call: TRBJ2-1; cdr3_nt: TGTGCCACCAGTGATGCGCTGGGGGCGGGGAATGAGCAGTTCTTC; cdr3_aa: CATSDALGAGNEQFF
clone_size: many; v_call: TRBV5-1; d_call: TRBD2; j_call: TRBJ2-7; cdr3_nt: TGCGCCAGCAGCTTGACAACTAGCGGGCGGGAAGGCTACGAGCAGTACTTC; cdr3_aa: CASSLTTSGREGYEQYF
clone_size: many; v_call: TRBV7-9; d_call: TRBD2; j_call: TRBJ2-1; cdr3_nt: TGTGCCAGCAGCACCAGGGCGGGAGTGTCGTACAATGAGCAGTTCTTC; cdr3_aa: CASSTRAGVSYNEQFF
clone_size: NA; v_call: TRBV28; d_call: NA; j_call: TRBJ1-5; cdr3_nt: TGTGCCAGCAGTCCCCCTGCCCGGGGGCTTGGGAATCAGCCCCAGCATTTT; cdr3_aa: CASSPPARGLGNQPQHF
clone_size: NA; v_call: TRBV27; d_call: NA; j_call: TRBJ1-6; cdr3_nt: TGTGCCAGCAGTTTAAGTACCGGGGGGAATTCACCCCTCCACTTT; cdr3_aa: CASSLSTGGNSPLHF
clone_size: many; v_call: TRBV6-2/TRBV6-3; d_call: TRBD2; j_call: TRBJ2-1; cdr3_nt: TGTGCCAGCAGTCTTCGACTAGCGGGAGCTGGTAATGAGCAGTTCTTC; cdr3_aa: CASSLRLAGAGNEQFF
clone_size: many; v_call: TRBV6-2/TRBV6-3; d_call: TRBD2; j_call: TRBJ2-7; cdr3_nt: TGTGCCTGCTCGGGGGGGGGACTTCGCCACGAGCAGTACTTC; cdr3_aa: CACSGGGLRHEQYF
clone_size: few; v_call: TRBV13; d_call: TRBD2; j_call: TRBJ2-7; cdr3_nt: TGTGCCAGCAGCCAACCCGCGAACGCTAGCGGGTCCTACGAGCAGTACTTC; cdr3_aa: CASSQPANASGSYEQYF
clone_size: few; v_call: TRBV6-5; d_call: NA; j_call: TRBJ2-3; cdr3_nt: TGTGCCAGCAGTTACGGAGGGGAAGCGCAGTATTTT; cdr3_aa: CASSYGGEAQYF
clone_size: NA; v_call: TRBV12-3/TRBV12-4; d_call: NA; j_call: TRBJ2-7; cdr3_nt: TGTGCCAGCAGTTCTTCATCGGGGTCCTACGAGCAGTACTTC; cdr3_aa: CASSSSSGSYEQYF
clone_size: many; v_call: TRBV28; d_call: TRBD1; j_call: TRBJ1-2; cdr3_nt: TGTGCCAGCAGTTTCTCGACAGGGGCTACCTATGGCTACACCTTC; cdr3_aa: CASSFSTGATYGYTF
clone_size: many; v_call: TRBV12-3/TRBV12-4; d_call: TRBD2; j_call: TRBJ2-7; cdr3_nt: TGTGCCAGCAGCCGCGGGACTAGCGGGAGTATCTACGAGCAGTACTTC; cdr3_aa: CASSRGTSGSIYEQYF
clone_size: many; v_call: TRBV30; d_call: NA; j_call: TRBJ2-7; cdr3_nt: TGTGCCTGGAGTGTGGGGGCTGGCGAGCAGTACTTC; cdr3_aa: CAWSVGAGEQYF
clone_size: few; v_call: TRBV29-1; d_call: NA; j_call: TRBJ2-2; cdr3_nt: TGCAGCGCGGGGACCGACCCCACCGGGGAGCTGTTTTTT; cdr3_aa: CSAGTDPTGELFF
clone_size: few; v_call: TRBV7-9; d_call: NA; j_call: TRBJ2-4; cdr3_nt: TGTGCCAGCAGCTCCTTAAACGGGGATGGGGAAGACAAAAACATTCAGTACTTC; cdr3_aa: CASSSLNGDGEDKNIQYF
clone_size: many; v_call: TRBV12-3/TRBV12-4; d_call: NA; j_call: TRBJ2-5; cdr3_nt: TGTGCCAGCAGCTCAAATACCGGGACCGACCAAGAGACCCAGTACTTC; cdr3_aa: CASSSNTGTDQETQYF